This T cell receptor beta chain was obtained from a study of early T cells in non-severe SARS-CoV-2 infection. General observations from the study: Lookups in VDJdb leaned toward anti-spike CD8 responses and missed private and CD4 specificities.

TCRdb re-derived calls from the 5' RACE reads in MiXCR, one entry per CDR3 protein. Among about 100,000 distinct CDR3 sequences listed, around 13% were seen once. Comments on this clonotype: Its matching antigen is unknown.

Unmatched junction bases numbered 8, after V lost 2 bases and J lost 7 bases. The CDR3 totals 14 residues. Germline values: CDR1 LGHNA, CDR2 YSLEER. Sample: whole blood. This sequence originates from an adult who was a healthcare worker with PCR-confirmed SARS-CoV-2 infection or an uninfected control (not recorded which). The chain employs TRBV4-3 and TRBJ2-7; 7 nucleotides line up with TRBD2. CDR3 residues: CASSQNRQGGEQYF. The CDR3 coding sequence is TGCGCCAGCAGCCAAAATAGGCAGGGAGGGGAGCAGTACTTC.